This T cell receptor (beta chain) was recorded in a study of blood T cell repertoires in COVID-19. Study overall: T cells, B-cell-depleted T cells, or PBMCs supplied cDNA or gDNA.

Using immunoSEQ multiplex PCR, the repertoire was profiled, and TCRdb retains in-frame clones only, with some absent. The repertoire includes 200,000 to 250,000 clones, over 80% of them detected once, and around 2.6% sits in the top ten. The material sequenced was peripheral blood. The receptor comes from a woman in her 70s with active or convalescent COVID-19.

The CDR3 region has the DNA TGTGCCAGCAGTTACTTGGCCAACTACGAGCAGTACTTC. Residues: CASSYLANYEQYF. This sequence joins TRBV6-5 and TRBJ2-7; the D is unclear. The V end was cut by 1 base, the J end by 3 bases, with 7 bases between. This CDR3 has 13 residues. In germline, CDR1 is MNHEY, CDR2 SVGAGI.